This TCR beta chain was profiled in a study of beta chain features in type 1 diabetes. There was one heparinised blood draw per donor, averaging about 100 mL. Comment on this clone: Its target is not known.

Broader study findings: All four CD4+ subsets from Type 1 diabetes patients carried moderately but significantly shorter TCRB CDR3s.

Of the isolated RNA, all was reverse transcribed, and so the sequenced material was expressed TCRB transcripts. TCRdb's table, derived via immunoSEQ multiplex PCR, lists solely in-frame clones and lacks some. Of 900,000 or so clones listed, about 17% are singletons. Trimming removed 8 bases from V and 0 bases from J, with 9 bases in between. This CDR3 has 13 residues. Per germline, CDR1 LNHDA and CDR2 SQIVND (reference sequence). The chain joins TRBV19 to TRBJ2-3; D gene uncertain. Sample: naive CD4+ T cells from blood. This receptor was taken from a woman between 18 and 30 years old in good health. The CDR3 nucleotides read TGTGCCAGTCATAGTGGAAGCACAGATACGCAGTATTTT. Protein product: CASHSGSTDTQYF.